This entry lists 7 T cell receptor beta chains sequenced from one sample in a study of T cell responses to AZD1222 COVID-19 vaccine. Sequenced by immunoSEQ multiplex PCR; TCRdb stores in-frame clones only, minus some. The sample consists of about 180,000 clones, around 90% of them appearing once. The sample was peripheral blood, taken 28 days after the second AZD1222 dose. The receptors come from an adult who received the AZD1222 COVID-19 vaccine.

The chain uses TRBV30 and TRBJ2-7, with a tentative D call TRBD1 (5 bases). V gave up 4 bases and J gave up 6 bases, with 10 bases separating them. The CDR3 has 11 residues. CDR1 and CDR2 from the germline V gene are GTSNPN and SVGIG (reference sequence). The CDR3 reads CAWTQGGEQYF. The CDR3 nucleotides are TGTGCCTGGACCCAGGGCGGCGAGCAGTACTTC.

The V gene is TRBV25-1, the J gene TRBJ1-3; TRBD1 aligns across 8 bases. This CDR3 spans 15 amino acids. The ends lost 6 bases at V and 0 bases at J; junction bases unmatched: 4. Germline CDR1 and CDR2: MGHDK and SYGVNS. This chain's CDR3 is CASRPGQVSGNTIYF. The DNA of the CDR3 is TGTGCCAGCAGACCGGGACAGGTCTCTGGAAACACCATATATTTT.

The CDR3 reads CASSPDSYEQYF. The CDR3 region has the DNA TGTGCCAGTAGTCCCGACTCCTACGAGCAGTACTTC. V usage is TRBV19 and J usage is TRBJ2-7, with D uncertain. V was clipped by 5 bases and J by 0 bases, with 5 bases between them. Germline CDR1 and CDR2: LNHDA and SQIVND (reference sequence). This CDR3 is 12 amino acids long.

This clone was counted only a few times. This chain links TRBV6-5 with TRBJ2-7; 10 bases are a match to TRBD2. Germline CDR1 MNHEY, CDR2 SVGAGI. The ends lost 6 bases at V and 5 bases at J; junction bases unmatched: 10. This CDR3 region has 15 residues. The CDR3 here is CASSSPSGSINEQYF. The CDR3 bases are TGTGCCAGCAGCTCCCCTAGCGGGAGCATCAACGAGCAGTACTTC.

The V gene is TRBV6-5, the J gene TRBJ2-1; D might be TRBD2 (5 bases). Trimming left V 6 bases short and J 15 bases short, with 21 bases between. CDR1 is MNHEY, CDR2 SVGAGI, per germline. This CDR3 is built from 13 residues. CDR3 region: CASRTHFRSGLFF. For the CDR3, the DNA is TGTGCCAGCAGAACCCACTTCAGGAGCGGCCTGTTCTTC.

This clone was detected once. V and J are TRBV3-1 (or the pseudogene TRBV3-2) and TRBJ1-1; D is unclear. The germline V gene has CDR1 LGHDT and CDR2 YNNKEL (reference sequence). The CDR3 consists of 13 residues. V was shortened by 5 bases and J by 0 bases, with 7 bases between the two germline ends. CDR3 coding DNA: TGTGCCAGCAGCGTCGTTCTGAACACTGAAGCTTTCTTT. Its protein is CASSVVLNTEAFF.

In nucleotides, the CDR3 is TGTGCCAGCAGGCAAATAAGGGCCCCAAGTGAAAAACTGTTTTTT. This gives the protein CASRQIRAPSEKLFF. The chain recombines TRBV28 with TRBJ1-4; D ambiguous. V lost 6 bases and J 7 bases, leaving 18 bases between the germline ends. This CDR3 contains 15 residues. Germline V gives CDR1 MDHEN, CDR2 SYDVKM.